These 10 T cell receptor beta chains originate from one sample sequenced in a study of blood T cell repertoires in COVID-19. Repertoires were generated with immunoSEQ multiplex PCR, while TCRdb's copy carries only in-frame clones and drops some. This table holds about 280,000 clones, roughly 89% found once. The material sequenced was PBMCs or T cells enriched from blood (not recorded which). These receptors were obtained from a young woman with acute COVID-19.

This clone was seen a single time. This chain connects TRBV4-1 to TRBJ2-3; D gene ambiguous. V lost 0 bases and J 4 bases, leaving 8 bases between the germline ends. The CDR3 covers 14 residues. CDR1 and CDR2 (germline): MGHRA, YSYEKL. This CDR3 reads CASSQDSSPDTQYF. CDR3 nucleotides: TGCGCCAGCAGCCAAGATTCGTCCCCAGATACGCAGTATTTT.

The genes are TRBV5-1 and TRBJ2-7; 7 bases agree with TRBD1. Trimming cost V 1 base and J 3 bases; bases outside gene matches: 10. This CDR3 contains 16 residues. Per the germline V gene, CDR1 is SGHRS and CDR2 is YFSETQ. In DNA, the CDR3 is TGCGCCAGCAGCTTGATGCTTGGGACAGCTATCTACGAGCAGTACTTC. Its protein is CASSLMLGTAIYEQYF.

The CDR3 loop is CASSCREGTNTGELFF. Here the CDR3 DNA reads TGTGCCAGCAGTTGCCGGGAGGGGACGAACACCGGGGAGCTGTTTTTT. The V and J genes are TRBV3-1 (or the pseudogene TRBV3-2) and TRBJ2-2, with 8 nucleotides matching TRBD2. The CDR3 loop spans 16 amino acids. Germline CDR1 is LGHDT and CDR2 is YNNKEL (reference sequence). After removal of 6 bases from V and 0 bases from J, the junction contained 6 bases not matched to a gene.

This clone has only a few counts. The chain combines TRBV24-1 with TRBJ2-7; TRBD1 might be the D (5 bases). The CDR3 runs 14 residues. Germline values: CDR1 KGHDR, CDR2 SFDVKD. Trimming shortened V by 5 bases and J by 2 bases, and 12 bases separated the two germline ends. The CDR3 nucleotides read TGTGCCACCAGTGTTCAGGGTATTCCCTACGAGCAGTACTTC. Translation gives CATSVQGIPYEQYF.

The chain carries TRBV25-1 and TRBJ1-1; 9 bases are shared with TRBD1. The V and J ends lost 10 bases and 12 bases, in that order; junction bases with no gene match: 12. The CDR3 has 12 residues. Germline CDR1 is MGHDK and CDR2 is SYGVNS. Here the CDR3 reads CATRYRGPAPFF. The CDR3 bases are TGTGCCACCCGGTACAGGGGGCCTGCACCTTTCTTT.

The count of this clone is one. The chain couples TRBV29-1 to TRBJ2-1; TRBD2 might be the D (6 bases). This CDR3 is built from 15 residues. Germline V gives CDR1 SQVTM, CDR2 ANQGSEA. Trimming took off 3 bases at V and 2 bases at J, with 14 bases between the two ends. CDR3 sequence: CSVDFISGPYNEQFF. The CDR3 nucleotides are TGCAGCGTTGATTTTATTAGCGGCCCCTACAATGAGCAGTTCTTC.

This sequence joins TRBV10-1 and TRBJ2-3; a weak D match, TRBD1 (5 bases). Between the trimmed V and J ends, which lost 6 bases and 2 bases, there was a span of 15 bases. The CDR3 has 15 amino acids. Germline lookup yields CDR1 WNHNN and CDR2 SYGVQD (reference sequence). The CDR3 reads CASSADRPLTDTQYF. In DNA form, the CDR3 reads TGCGCCAGCAGCGCTGACAGACCTCTCACAGATACGCAGTATTTT.

The chain joins TRBV7-2 to TRBJ2-7; D perhaps matches TRBD2 (5 bases). Per the germline V gene, CDR1 is SGHTA and CDR2 is FQGNSA. The germline V and J ends were trimmed by 5 bases and 2 bases, with 13 bases remaining between them. This CDR3 has 14 residues. The CDR3 protein is CASSLRTGTYEQYF. In DNA form, the CDR3 reads TGTGCCAGCAGCCTGAGGACGGGAACCTACGAGCAGTACTTC.

This chain connects TRBV4-1 to TRBJ2-7; weak D call: TRBD2 (6 bases). The germline V gene has CDR1 MGHRA and CDR2 YSYEKL. This CDR3 is built from 14 residues. V gave up 1 base and J gave up 4 bases, with 11 bases separating them. The CDR3 sequence: CASSQAGSTYEQYF. The CDR3 coding sequence is TGCGCCAGCAGCCAAGCCGGGAGTACGTACGAGCAGTACTTC.

The chain uses TRBV27 and TRBJ2-1, with 10 bases identical to TRBD2. After removal of 4 bases from V and 4 bases from J, the junction contained 7 bases not matched to a gene. Germline CDR1 is MNHEY and CDR2 is SMNVEV (reference sequence). The CDR3 runs 16 residues. This chain's CDR3 is CASSSGLAVNYNEQFF. The CDR3 DNA reads as TGTGCCAGCAGTTCTGGACTAGCGGTCAATTACAATGAGCAGTTCTTC.